This T cell receptor beta chain was captured in a study of blood T cell repertoires in COVID-19. Libraries were prepared by immunoSEQ multiplex PCR; TCRdb keeps only in-frame clonotypes and omits some of them. The repertoire includes tens of thousands of clones, more than 80% of them detected once, and under 5.5% sits in the top ten. This clone appeared a single time. In germline, CDR1 is SGHTA, CDR2 FQGNSA. Germline trimming cut 8 bases from V and 3 bases from J; bases unmatched to any gene: 13. This CDR3 region has 16 residues. This sequence joins TRBV7-2 and TRBJ2-4; TRBD1 matches 7 bases. This receptor was obtained from a man older than 75 with COVID-19, enrolled during active disease. Sequencing was carried out using peripheral blood. CDR3 sequence: CASRDSNILGKNIQYF. DNA for the CDR3: TGTGCCAGCCGGGACAGTAATATTCTAGGCAAAAACATTCAGTACTTC.